These 2 T cell receptor beta chains share one sample of origin, sequenced in a study of graft-versus-host responses after intestinal transplantation. No antigen is known for these receptors. TCRdb's table, derived via immunoSEQ multiplex PCR, lists solely in-frame clones and lacks some. This table holds 96,000 or so clones, around 90% found once. Material: unstimulated CD4+ T cells sorted from spleen or lymph node cells, obtained before intestinal transplant. These receptors were taken from a human donor who received an intestinal transplant.

For the CDR3, the DNA is TGTGCCAGCAGCGTGACCCGGGACAGGACCGGGGAGCTGTTTTTT. As protein: CASSVTRDRTGELFF. The V gene is TRBV7-9, the J gene TRBJ2-2; 8 bases fit TRBD1. The CDR3 totals 15 residues. Losses at the gene ends were 5 bases for V and 5 bases for J; bases not matched to a gene: 7. Germline assignment: CDR1 SEHNR and CDR2 FQNEAQ (reference sequence).

CDR3 protein: CASSHEPGTRVPNEQFF. The DNA of the CDR3 is TGTGCCAGCAGCCATGAACCAGGGACTAGGGTTCCAAATGAGCAGTTCTTC. The rearrangement uses TRBV4-2 and TRBJ2-1, with 8 bases aligning to TRBD2. Germline V gene data show CDR1 as LGHNA and CDR2 as YNFKEQ. V dropped 3 bases and J dropped 7; count of bases not matched to a gene: 14. There are 17 residues in the CDR3.